What follows is one TCR beta chain and its context. Its specificity is not known. These data originate in a study of blood T cells in healthy people across ages. General study results and limits: Long-lived and aged donors differed, with more naive CD4+ cells and higher diversity in the long-lived.

Looked up from germline, CDR1 is GTSNPN and CDR2 is SVGIG (reference sequence). The CDR3 extends over 17 amino acids. V gave up 1 base and J gave up 7 bases; unmatched junction bases: 14. A second PCR, run for roughly 7 to 12 cycles, used a sample-barcoded 5' primer plus a J-beta primer mix. Each cDNA molecule was tagged by a template-switch adaptor that had 12 random nucleotides. One entry per CDR3 protein results from TCRdb running MiXCR on the 5' RACE reads. The sample lists about 780,000 distinct CDR3 sequences, about half seen once, with approximately 18% in the top ten. Per sample, a minimum of 6 million PBMCs were isolated.

The sequence derives from a man at least 80 years old in good health. The chain couples TRBV30 to TRBJ2-2; 8 nucleotides match TRBD2. The sample consisted of blood. Here the CDR3 DNA reads TGTGCCTGGAGTGCGACCGCAGCGGGAGTTAAGGGCGGGGAGCTGTTTTTT. Translated: CAWSATAAGVKGGELFF.